This T cell receptor beta chain was documented in a study of identical twins. After template switching added a universal primer site, the resulting cDNA carried unique molecular identifiers. A single record per CDR3 protein comes from TCRdb applying MiXCR to the 5' RACE reads. The data hold about 1.7 million distinct CDR3 sequences, with 25% to 35% observed a single time. Per germline, CDR1 SGHRS and CDR2 YFSETQ. The length of the CDR3 is 13 residues. Findings of the study overall: Cross-sectional statistics underpinned the conclusions; the same donors were not followed. Invariant populations such as MAIT and iNKT cells could partly muddle zero-insertion analyses.

On this clonotype: Its antigen is still unknown. The junction departs from the called germline gene at one end, perhaps through a read error.

This receptor was identified in a newborn girl in good health. This chain uses TRBV5-1 with TRBJ2-7; 7 bases agree with TRBD2. Sequenced sample: cord blood. CDR3 in amino acids: CASGRDYTYEQNF. The CDR3 DNA reads TGCGCCAGCGGCCGGGACTATACCTACGAGCAGAACTTC.